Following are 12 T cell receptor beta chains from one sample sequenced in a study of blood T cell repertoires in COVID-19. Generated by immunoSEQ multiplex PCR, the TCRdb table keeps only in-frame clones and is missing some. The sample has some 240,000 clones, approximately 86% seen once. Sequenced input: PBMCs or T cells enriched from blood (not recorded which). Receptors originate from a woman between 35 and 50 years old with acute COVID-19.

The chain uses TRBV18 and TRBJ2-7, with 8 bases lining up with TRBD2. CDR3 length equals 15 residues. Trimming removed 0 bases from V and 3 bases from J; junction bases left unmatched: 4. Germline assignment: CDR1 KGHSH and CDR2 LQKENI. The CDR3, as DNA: TGTGCCAGCTCACCACCCAGCGGGAGCGTCTACGAGCAGTACTTC. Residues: CASSPPSGSVYEQYF.

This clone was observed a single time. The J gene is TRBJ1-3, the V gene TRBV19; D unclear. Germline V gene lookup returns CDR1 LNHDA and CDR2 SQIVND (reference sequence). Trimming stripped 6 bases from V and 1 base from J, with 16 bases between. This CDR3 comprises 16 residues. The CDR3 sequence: CASSTPGSPSGNTIYF. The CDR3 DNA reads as TGTGCCAGTAGCACCCCGGGATCACCATCTGGAAACACCATATATTTT. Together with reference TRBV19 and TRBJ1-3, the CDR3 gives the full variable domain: DGGITQSPKYLFRKEGQNVTLSCEQNLNHDAMYWYRQDPGQGLRLIYYSQIVNDFQKGDIAEGYSVSREKKESFPLTVTSAQKNPTAFYLCASSTPGSPSGNTIYFGEGSWLTVV.

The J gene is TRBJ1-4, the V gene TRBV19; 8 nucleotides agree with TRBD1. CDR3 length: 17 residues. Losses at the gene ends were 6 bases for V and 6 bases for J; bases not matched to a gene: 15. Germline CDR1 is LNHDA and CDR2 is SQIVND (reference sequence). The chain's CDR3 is CASRRQGASFTYEKLFF. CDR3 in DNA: TGTGCCAGTAGACGCCAGGGGGCGAGTTTTACGTATGAAAAACTGTTTTTT.

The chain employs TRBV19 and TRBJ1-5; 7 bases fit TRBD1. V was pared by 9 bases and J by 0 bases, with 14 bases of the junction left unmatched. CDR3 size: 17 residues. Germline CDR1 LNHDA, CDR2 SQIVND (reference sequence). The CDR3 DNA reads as TGTGCCAGACCAACAGGGGAATCATATATTAGCAATCAGCCCCAGCATTTT. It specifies CARPTGESYISNQPQHF.

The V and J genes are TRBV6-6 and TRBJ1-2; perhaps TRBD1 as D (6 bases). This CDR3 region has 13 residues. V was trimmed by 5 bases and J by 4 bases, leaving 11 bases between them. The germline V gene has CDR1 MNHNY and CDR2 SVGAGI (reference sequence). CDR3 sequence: CASSNRVFYGYTF. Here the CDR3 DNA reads TGTGCCAGCAGTAACAGGGTTTTCTATGGCTACACCTTC.

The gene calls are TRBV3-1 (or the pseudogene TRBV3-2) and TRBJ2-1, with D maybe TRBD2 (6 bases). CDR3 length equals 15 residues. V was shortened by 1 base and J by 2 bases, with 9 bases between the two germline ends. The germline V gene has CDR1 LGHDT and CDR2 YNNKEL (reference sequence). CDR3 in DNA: TGTGCCAGCAGCCAAGGGGACTTAACCTACAATGAGCAGTTCTTC. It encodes CASSQGDLTYNEQFF.

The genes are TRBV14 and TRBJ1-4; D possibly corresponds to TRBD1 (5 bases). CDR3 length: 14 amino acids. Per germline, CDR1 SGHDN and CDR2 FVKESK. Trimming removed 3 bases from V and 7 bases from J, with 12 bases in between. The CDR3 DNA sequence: TGTGCCAGCAGCCAGGGCAGGGAGGTTGAAAAACTGTTTTTT. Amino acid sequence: CASSQGREVEKLFF.

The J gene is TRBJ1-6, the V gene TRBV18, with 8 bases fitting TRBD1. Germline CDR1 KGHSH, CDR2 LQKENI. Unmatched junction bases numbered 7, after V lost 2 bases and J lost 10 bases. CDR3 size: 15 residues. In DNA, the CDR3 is TGTGCCAGCTCACCAATGGGACAGGTCGGATCACCCCTCCACTTT. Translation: CASSPMGQVGSPLHF.

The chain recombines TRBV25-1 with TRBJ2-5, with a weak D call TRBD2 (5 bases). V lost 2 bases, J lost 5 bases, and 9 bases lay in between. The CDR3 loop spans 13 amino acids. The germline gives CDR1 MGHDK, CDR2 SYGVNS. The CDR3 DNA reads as TGTGCCAGCAGTGAACCGGGGTCCGAGACCCAGTACTTC. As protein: CASSEPGSETQYF.

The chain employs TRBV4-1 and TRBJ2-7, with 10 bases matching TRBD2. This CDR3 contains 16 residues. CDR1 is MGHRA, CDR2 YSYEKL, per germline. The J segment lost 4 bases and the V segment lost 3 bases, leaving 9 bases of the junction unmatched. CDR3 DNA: TGCGCCAGCAGCCAGCCTACTAGCGGGGAAAGATACGAGCAGTACTTC. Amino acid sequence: CASSQPTSGERYEQYF.

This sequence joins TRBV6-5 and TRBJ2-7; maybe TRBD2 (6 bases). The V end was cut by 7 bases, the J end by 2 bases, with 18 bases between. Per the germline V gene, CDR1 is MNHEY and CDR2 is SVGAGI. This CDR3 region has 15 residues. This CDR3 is CASTARDSPPYEQYF. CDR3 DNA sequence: TGTGCCAGCACGGCTAGGGACTCCCCCCCCTACGAGCAGTACTTC.

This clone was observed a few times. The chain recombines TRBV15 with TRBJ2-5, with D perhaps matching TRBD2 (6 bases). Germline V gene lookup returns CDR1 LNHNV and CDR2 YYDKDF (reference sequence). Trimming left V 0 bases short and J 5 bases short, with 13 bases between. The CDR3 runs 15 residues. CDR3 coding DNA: TGTGCCACCAGCAGAGAATACACAGGAGGGGAGACCCAGTACTTC. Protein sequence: CATSREYTGGETQYF.